This T cell receptor (beta chain) was recovered during a study of shared clonotypes between healthy human individuals. This table comes from immunoSEQ multiplex PCR, and its TCRdb copy is limited to in-frame clones, with some not included. The sample consists of about 2.4 million clones, 85% to 95% of them appearing once. The junction had 9 bases not matched to a gene; V was cut back by 1 base and J by 4 bases. CDR1 SEHNR and CDR2 FQNEAQ come from the germline V gene (reference sequence). The CDR3 is 18 residues long. The sequence was collected from a young man in good health. The sequencing input was naive CD4+ T cells sorted from blood. As for subset: CD45RA+ positively selected. V gene TRBV7-9 combines with J gene TRBJ2-6, with 8 bases fitting TRBD2. CDR3 region: CASSLGRGGSPGANVLTF. CDR3 nucleotide sequence: TGTGCCAGCAGCTTAGGTCGGGGGGGTTCGCCCGGGGCCAACGTCCTGACTTTC.